This T cell receptor (beta chain) derives from a study of T cell changes during pregnancy in multiple sclerosis. Here immunoSEQ multiplex PCR was the method, and the copy in TCRdb shows in-frame clones only, minus some. The data contain just under 65,000 clones, about 90% of them singletons. The germline CDR1 and CDR2 sequences are KGHSH and LQKENI. The CDR3 has 14 residues. V lost 4 bases and J lost 3, with 13 bases in between. V and J are TRBV18 and TRBJ2-7; unclear D gene. The input for sequencing was peripheral blood, taken in the second trimester of pregnancy. The receptor was isolated from a female donor in good health, enrolled as a control in a pregnancy study. DNA of the CDR3: TGTGCCAGCTCACTCCACGGGTCCCGCTACGAGCAGTACTTC. The encoded protein is CASSLHGSRYEQYF. Complete variable domain (other parts from reference TRBV18 and TRBJ2-7): NAGVMQNPRHLVRRRGQEARLRCSPMKGHSHVYWYRQLPEEGLKFMVYLQKENIIDESGMPKERFSAEFPKEGPSILRIQQVVRGDSAAYFCASSLHGSRYEQYFGPGTRLTVT.